The present T cell receptor (beta chain) was sequenced within a study of blood T cell repertoires in COVID-19. Overall study context: Whether acute or convalescent, the COVID-19 samples came from the United States, Italy and Spain. T cells, B-cell-depleted T cells, or PBMCs provided the cDNA or gDNA that served as material.

The CDR3 is 15 residues long. The germline V and J ends were trimmed by 2 bases and 1 base, with 9 bases remaining between them. Germline V gives CDR1 KGHDR, CDR2 SFDVKD. The authors' processing: Amplifying reference gene primers gave estimates of nucleated cell counts. Sequencing was performed with immunoSEQ multiplex PCR; in TCRdb, only in-frame clones are kept and a portion is missing. For V, J and clone size, that table is used; D and trimming come from the DNA. The sample has roughly 180,000 clones; around 87% are singletons. The sample was peripheral blood. This clonotype originated in a woman in her thirties with active or convalescent COVID-19. This chain connects TRBV24-1 to TRBJ2-3, with a weak D call TRBD2 (6 bases). Written as DNA, the CDR3 is TGTGCCACCAGTGATTGGGGGGACGGCACAGATACGCAGTATTTT. Translation: CATSDWGDGTDTQYF.